The 3 T cell receptor beta chains below were found in one sample sequenced in a study of regulatory T cells in long-lasting Graves disease. Time point noted: persistent/refractory GD, antithyroid drugs over 5 years with positive TRAb. Making the TCR library involved RNA that had been extracted from PBMCs. In building TCR beta libraries, iRepertoire HTBI primers were used together with Arm-PCR of CDR3 regions. TCRdb analysed the multiplex PCR reads with MiXCR anew, one entry per CDR3 protein. The sample has approximately 500,000 distinct CDR3 sequences, 20% to 25% seen once. Sequencing was performed on peripheral blood mononuclear cells (PBMCs), taken when the disease was refractory, from a patient treated with antithyroid drugs. These receptors were obtained from a female donor with Graves disease.

The V and J genes are TRBV12-3 or TRBV12-4 and TRBJ2-3; 7 positions match TRBD1. CDR3 length: 16 amino acids. Losses at the gene ends were 3 bases for V and 3 bases for J; bases not matched to a gene: 9. CDR3 DNA sequence: TGTGCCAGCAGTTTTAGACAGGGCAGGAGTACAGATACGCAGTATTTT. This translates into CASSFRQGRSTDTQYF.

The chain is built from TRBV30 and TRBJ1-5; no clear D. Trimming removed 0 bases at V and 6 bases at J, with 6 bases between. The CDR3 runs to 12 residues. Germline V gene sequence: CDR1 GTSNPN, CDR2 SVGIG (reference sequence). The CDR3 sequence is CAWSVSGQPQHF. The CDR3 DNA sequence: TGTGCCTGGAGTGTATCGGGTCAGCCCCAGCATTTT.

This clonotype has a count of ten or more. The chain links TRBV2 to TRBJ1-5; D is uncertain. Trimming took 6 bases from V and 1 from J, leaving 13 bases between them. The CDR3 spans 15 residues. Per germline, CDR1 SNHLY and CDR2 FYNNEI. The CDR3 here is CASREKGGSNQPQHF. The CDR3 DNA is TGTGCCAGCAGAGAAAAGGGTGGAAGCAATCAGCCCCAGCATTTT.